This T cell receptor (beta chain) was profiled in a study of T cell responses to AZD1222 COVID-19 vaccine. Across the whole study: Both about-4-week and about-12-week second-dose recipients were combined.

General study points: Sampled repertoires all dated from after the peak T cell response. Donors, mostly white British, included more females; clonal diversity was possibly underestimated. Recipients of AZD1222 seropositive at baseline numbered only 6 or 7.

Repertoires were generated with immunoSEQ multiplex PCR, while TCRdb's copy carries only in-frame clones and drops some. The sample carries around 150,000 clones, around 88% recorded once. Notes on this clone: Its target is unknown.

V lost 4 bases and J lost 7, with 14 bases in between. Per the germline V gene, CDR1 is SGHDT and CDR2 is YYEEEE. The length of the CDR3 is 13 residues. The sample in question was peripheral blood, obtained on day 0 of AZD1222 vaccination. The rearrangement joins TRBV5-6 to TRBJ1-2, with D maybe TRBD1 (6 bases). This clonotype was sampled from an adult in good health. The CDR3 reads CASSPAGVRGYTF. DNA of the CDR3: TGTGCCAGCAGCCCCGCAGGGGTCCGTGGCTACACCTTC. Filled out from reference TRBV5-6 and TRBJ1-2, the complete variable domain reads DAGVTQSPTHLIKTRGQQVTLRCSPKSGHDTVSWYQQALGQGPQFIFQYYEEEERQRGNFPDRFSGHQFPNYSSELNVNALLLGDSALYLCASSPAGVRGYTFGSGTRLTVV.